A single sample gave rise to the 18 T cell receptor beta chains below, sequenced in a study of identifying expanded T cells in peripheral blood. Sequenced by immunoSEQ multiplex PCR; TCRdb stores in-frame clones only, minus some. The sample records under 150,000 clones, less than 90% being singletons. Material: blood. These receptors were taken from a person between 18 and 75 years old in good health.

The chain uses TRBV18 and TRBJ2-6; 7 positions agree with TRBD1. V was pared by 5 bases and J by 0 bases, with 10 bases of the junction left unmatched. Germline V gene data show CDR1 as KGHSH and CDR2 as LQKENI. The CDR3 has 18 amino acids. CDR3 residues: CASSAAGTEHSGANVLTF. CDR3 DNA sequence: TGTGCCAGCTCAGCTGCCGGGACAGAACACTCTGGGGCCAACGTCCTGACTTTC.

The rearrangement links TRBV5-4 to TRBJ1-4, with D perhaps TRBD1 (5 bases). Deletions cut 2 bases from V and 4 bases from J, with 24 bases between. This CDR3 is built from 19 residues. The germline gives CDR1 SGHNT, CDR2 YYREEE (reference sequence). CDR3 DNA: TGTGCCAGCAGCTTTAGAGTTCAAGTTGACAGCATGATTAATGAAAAACTGTTTTTT. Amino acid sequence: CASSFRVQVDSMINEKLFF.

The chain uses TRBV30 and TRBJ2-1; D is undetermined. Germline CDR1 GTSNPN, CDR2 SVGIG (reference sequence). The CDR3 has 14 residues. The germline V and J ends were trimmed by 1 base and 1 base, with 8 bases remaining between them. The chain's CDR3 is CAWSGVESYNEQFF. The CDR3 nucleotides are TGTGCCTGGAGTGGAGTTGAGTCCTACAATGAGCAGTTCTTC. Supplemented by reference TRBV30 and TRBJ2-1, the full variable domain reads SQTIHQWPATLVQPVGSPLSLECTVEGTSNPNLYWYRQAAGRGLQLLFYSVGIGQISSEVPQNLSASRPQDRQFILSSKKLLLSDSGFYLCAWSGVESYNEQFFGPGTRLTVL.

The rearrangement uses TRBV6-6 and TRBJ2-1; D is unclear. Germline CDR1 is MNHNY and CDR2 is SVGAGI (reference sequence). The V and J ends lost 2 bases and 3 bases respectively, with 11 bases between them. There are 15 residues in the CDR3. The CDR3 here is CASSYEDGNYNEQFF. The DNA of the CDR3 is TGTGCCAGCAGTTACGAGGACGGAAACTACAATGAGCAGTTCTTC.

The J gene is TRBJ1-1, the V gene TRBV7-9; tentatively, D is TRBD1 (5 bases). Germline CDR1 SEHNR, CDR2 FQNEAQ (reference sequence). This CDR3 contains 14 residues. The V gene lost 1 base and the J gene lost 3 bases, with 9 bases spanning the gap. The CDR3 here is CASSLVQAYTEAFF. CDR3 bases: TGTGCCAGCAGCTTAGTACAGGCGTACACTGAAGCTTTCTTT.

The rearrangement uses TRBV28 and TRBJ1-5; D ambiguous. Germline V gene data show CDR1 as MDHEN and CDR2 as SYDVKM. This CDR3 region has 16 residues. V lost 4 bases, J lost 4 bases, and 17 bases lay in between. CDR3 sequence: CASSSTHTRRNQPQHF. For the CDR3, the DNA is TGTGCCAGCAGTTCCACCCATACTAGACGTAATCAGCCCCAGCATTTT.

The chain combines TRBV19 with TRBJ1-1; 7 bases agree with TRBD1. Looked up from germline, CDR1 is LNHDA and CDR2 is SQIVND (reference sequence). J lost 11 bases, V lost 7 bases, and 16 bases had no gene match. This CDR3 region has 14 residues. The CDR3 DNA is TGTGCCAGTACCCCAACAGGACAGGATATGAGTGCTTTCTTT. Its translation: CASTPTGQDMSAFF.

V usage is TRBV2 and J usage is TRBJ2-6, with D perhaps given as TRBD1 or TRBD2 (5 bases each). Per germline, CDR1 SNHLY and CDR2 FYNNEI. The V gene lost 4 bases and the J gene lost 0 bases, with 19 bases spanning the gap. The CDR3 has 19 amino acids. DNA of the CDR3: TGTGCCAGCAGTGGATTTATGGGACGTTTAAGCTCTGGGGCCAACGTCCTGACTTTC. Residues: CASSGFMGRLSSGANVLTF.

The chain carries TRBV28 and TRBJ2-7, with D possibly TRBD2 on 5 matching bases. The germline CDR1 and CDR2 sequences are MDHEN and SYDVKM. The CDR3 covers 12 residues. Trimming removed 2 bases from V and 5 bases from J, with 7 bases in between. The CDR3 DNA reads TGTGCCAGCAGTTTAGGGCGGGACGAGCAGTACTTC. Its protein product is CASSLGRDEQYF.

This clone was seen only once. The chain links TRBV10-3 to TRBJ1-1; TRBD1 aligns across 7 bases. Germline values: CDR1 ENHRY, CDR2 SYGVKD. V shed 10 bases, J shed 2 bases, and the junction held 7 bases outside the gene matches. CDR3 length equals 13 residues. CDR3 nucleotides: TGTGCCACCTTTACAGGGGTAAACACTGAAGCTTTCTTT. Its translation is CATFTGVNTEAFF.

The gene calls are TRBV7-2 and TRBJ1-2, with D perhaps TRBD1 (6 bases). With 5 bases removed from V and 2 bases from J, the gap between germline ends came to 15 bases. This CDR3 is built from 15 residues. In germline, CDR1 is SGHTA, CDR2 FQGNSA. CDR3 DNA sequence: TGTGCCAGCAGCATTACCGGGACACCGAACTATGGCTACACCTTC. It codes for CASSITGTPNYGYTF.

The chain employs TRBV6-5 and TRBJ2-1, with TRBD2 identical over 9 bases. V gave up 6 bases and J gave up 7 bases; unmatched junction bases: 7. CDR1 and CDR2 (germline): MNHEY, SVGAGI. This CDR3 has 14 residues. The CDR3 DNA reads TGTGCCAGCAGGAGGCGGGGGGGCCGGAATGAGCAGTTCTTC. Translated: CASRRRGGRNEQFF.

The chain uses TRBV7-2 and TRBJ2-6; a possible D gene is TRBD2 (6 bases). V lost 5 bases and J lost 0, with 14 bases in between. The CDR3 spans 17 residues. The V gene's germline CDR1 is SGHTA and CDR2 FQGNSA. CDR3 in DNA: TGTGCCAGCAGCCCTAGACCGGGGGACTCTGGGGCCAACGTCCTGACTTTC. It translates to CASSPRPGDSGANVLTF. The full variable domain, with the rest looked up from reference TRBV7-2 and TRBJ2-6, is GAGVSQSPSNKVTEKGKDVELRCDPISGHTALYWYRQSLGQGLEFLIYFQGNSAPDKSGLPSDRFSAERTGGSVSTLTIQRTQQEDSAVYLCASSPRPGDSGANVLTFGAGSRLTVL.

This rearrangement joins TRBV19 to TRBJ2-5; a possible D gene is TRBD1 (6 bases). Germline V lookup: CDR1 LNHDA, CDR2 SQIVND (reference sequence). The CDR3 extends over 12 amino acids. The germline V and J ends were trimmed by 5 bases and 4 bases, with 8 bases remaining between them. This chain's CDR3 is CASSPGVETQYF. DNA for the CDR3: TGTGCCAGTAGTCCAGGGGTAGAGACCCAGTACTTC.

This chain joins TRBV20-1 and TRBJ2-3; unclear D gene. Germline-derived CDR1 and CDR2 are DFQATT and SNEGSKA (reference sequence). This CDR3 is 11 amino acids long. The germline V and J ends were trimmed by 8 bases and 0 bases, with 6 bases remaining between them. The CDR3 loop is CSSSSTDTQYF. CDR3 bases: TGCAGTTCCTCTAGCACAGATACGCAGTATTTT.

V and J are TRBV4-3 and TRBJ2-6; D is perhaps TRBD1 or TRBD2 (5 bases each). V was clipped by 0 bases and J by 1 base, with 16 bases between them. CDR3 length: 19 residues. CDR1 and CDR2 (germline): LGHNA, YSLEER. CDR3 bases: TGCGCCAGCAGCCAAGATCAGGGTCGGGACCTATCTGGGGCCAACGTCCTGACTTTC. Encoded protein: CASSQDQGRDLSGANVLTF.

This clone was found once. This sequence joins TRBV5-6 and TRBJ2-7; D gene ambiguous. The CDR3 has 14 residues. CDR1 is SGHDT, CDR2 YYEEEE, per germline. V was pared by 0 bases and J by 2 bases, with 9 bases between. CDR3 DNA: TGTGCCAGCAGCTTGGTTGGGCTGACCTACGAGCAGTACTTC. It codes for CASSLVGLTYEQYF.

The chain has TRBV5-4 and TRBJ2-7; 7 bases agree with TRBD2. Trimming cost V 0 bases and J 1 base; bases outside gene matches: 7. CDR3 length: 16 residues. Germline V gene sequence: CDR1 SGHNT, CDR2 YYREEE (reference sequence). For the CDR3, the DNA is TGTGCCAGCAGCTTGGGGCTAGCGGCCGTATCCTACGAGCAGTACTTC. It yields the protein CASSLGLAAVSYEQYF.